The 13 T cell receptor beta chains listed next were all sequenced from one sample in a study of identical twins. TCRdb reprocessed the 5' RACE reads with MiXCR, giving one entry per CDR3 protein. The table has approximately 620,000 distinct CDR3 sequences, under 9% seen once. Separately, the same data were catalogued under a study of yellow fever vaccine responses in identical twins.

Sequencing input: PBMCs. The receptors shown here come from a woman aged 18-29 years in good health.

The sample holds a few counts of this clonotype. The chain combines TRBV10-2 with TRBJ1-6; no firm D call. The CDR3 has 13 residues. Germline CDR1 is WSHSY and CDR2 is SAAADI. V shed 0 bases and J shed 8 bases, with 5 bases lying between them. The DNA for the CDR3 is TGCGCCAGCAGTGAGTCAAGGGATTCACCCCTCCACTTT. This encodes CASSESRDSPLHF.

Only a few counts were recorded for this clonotype. This chain joins TRBV5-1 and TRBJ2-7; 9 nucleotides match TRBD1. The length of the CDR3 is 14 residues. Germline values: CDR1 SGHRS, CDR2 YFSETQ. With 4 bases clipped from V and 11 bases from J, the junction kept 13 bases outside the gene matches. CDR3 loop: CASSATGTGNSEYF. As DNA, the CDR3 is TGCGCCAGCAGCGCAACCGGGACAGGGAATAGTGAGTACTTC.

This clonotype was detected a few times. This rearrangement joins TRBV4-1 to TRBJ2-7, with 13 bases identical to TRBD2. The germline V gene encodes CDR1 MGHRA and CDR2 YSYEKL. J was trimmed by 3 bases and V by 4 bases; bases with no gene match: 12. The length of the CDR3 is 18 residues. CDR3 coding DNA: TGCGCCAGCAGCCCGGGACTAGCGGGATTAGGGGCAAACTACGAGCAGTACTTC. It encodes CASSPGLAGLGANYEQYF.

The table lists this clonotype with many counts. V is TRBV12-3 or TRBV12-4 and J is TRBJ2-7, with a tentative D call TRBD1 (6 bases). The V end was cut by 5 bases, the J end by 5 bases, with 19 bases between. The CDR3 totals 15 residues. The CDR3 DNA reads as TGTGCCAGCAGTCTCAGGGGACGCCTTAGGGACGAGCAGTACTTC. Amino acids: CASSLRGRLRDEQYF.

The V call is TRBV27, the J call TRBJ2-7; D call uncertain. The CDR3 extends over 13 amino acids. Germline values: CDR1 MNHEY, CDR2 SMNVEV (reference sequence). V lost 0 bases, J lost 3 bases, and 6 bases lay in between. The CDR3 spells CASSLSSIYEQYF. Here the CDR3 DNA reads TGTGCCAGCAGTTTATCCTCCATCTACGAGCAGTACTTC.

Many counts were recorded for this clonotype. J is TRBJ2-7 and V is TRBV4-1; the D gene could be TRBD1 or TRBD2 (5 bases each). The CDR3 has 13 residues. Germline V CDR1 and CDR2: MGHRA, YSYEKL. V shed 4 bases and J shed 9 bases, with 16 bases lying between them. The CDR3 region is CASSPTAARGQYF. In DNA, the CDR3 is TGCGCCAGCAGCCCCACGGCGGCGAGGGGGCAGTACTTC.

V usage is TRBV28 and J usage is TRBJ2-7; D unclear. The length of the CDR3 is 13 residues. Trimming removed 3 bases from V and 12 bases from J, with 18 bases in between. Looked up from germline, CDR1 is MDHEN and CDR2 is SYDVKM. The CDR3 sequence: CASSFAGRVEWYF. For the CDR3, the DNA is TGTGCCAGCAGTTTTGCCGGACGGGTGGAGTGGTACTTC.

A few counts support this clonotype. J is TRBJ2-7 and V is TRBV7-2, with D possibly being TRBD1 or TRBD2 (5 bases each). From germline, CDR1 is SGHTA and CDR2 FQGNSA. The CDR3 extends over 16 amino acids. Trimming cost V 3 bases and J 0 bases, with 15 bases left between them. The CDR3 DNA is TGTGCCAGCAGCTTTAGTGTAGGGACCGCCTCCTACGAGCAGTACTTC. This codes for CASSFSVGTASYEQYF. Based on the CDR3 plus reference TRBV7-2 and TRBJ2-7, the full variable domain is GAGVSQSPSNKVTEKGKDVELRCDPISGHTALYWYRQSLGQGLEFLIYFQGNSAPDKSGLPSDRFSAERTGGSVSTLTIQRTQQEDSAVYLCASSFSVGTASYEQYFGPGTRLTVT.

This clonotype was detected only a few times. This chain uses TRBV7-3 with TRBJ2-1, with 10 bases identical to TRBD2. Trimming cost V 4 bases and J 8 bases; bases outside gene matches: 5. The germline CDR1 and CDR2 sequences are SGHTA and FQGTGA. The CDR3 loop spans 14 amino acids. In DNA, the CDR3 is TGTGCCAGCAGCTATACTAGCGGGGACTATGAGCAGTTCTTC. It specifies CASSYTSGDYEQFF. Filled out from reference TRBV7-3 and TRBJ2-1, the complete variable domain reads GAGVSQTPSNKVTEKGKYVELRCDPISGHTALYWYRQSLGQGPEFLIYFQGTGAADDSGLPNDRFFAVRPEGSVSTLKIQRTERGDSAVYLCASSYTSGDYEQFFGPGTRLTVL.

The chain couples TRBV7-2 to TRBJ2-3; 9 bases line up with TRBD2. Germline V gives CDR1 SGHTA, CDR2 FQGNSA. The CDR3 is made up of 15 amino acids. V shed 1 base and J 6 bases; nucleotides not matched to a gene: 5. The CDR3 loop is CASSLDGAGGDTQYF. As DNA, the CDR3 is TGTGCCAGCAGCTTAGACGGTGCGGGGGGGGATACGCAGTATTTT.

Only a few counts were recorded for this clonotype. This chain connects TRBV20-1 to TRBJ2-3; possible D gene TRBD2, 6 bases. Trimming removed 6 bases from V and 1 base from J, with 14 bases in between. Germline V gene data show CDR1 as DFQATT and CDR2 as SNEGSKA (reference sequence). The CDR3 has 14 amino acids. CDR3 amino acids: CSAYGGFGTDTQYF. The CDR3 bases are TGCAGTGCCTACGGAGGGTTTGGCACAGATACGCAGTATTTT.

The V gene is TRBV28, the J gene TRBJ1-2; 7 bases agree with TRBD1. This CDR3 spans 12 amino acids. Germline CDR1 and CDR2: MDHEN and SYDVKM. V gave up 7 bases and J gave up 8 bases; unmatched junction bases: 7. CDR3 DNA: TGTGCCAGCACACAGACAGGGTACGGCTACACCTTC. It codes for CASTQTGYGYTF.

This clonotype was picked up a small number of times. The chain is built from TRBV30 and TRBJ2-2; D gene unclear. V gave up 2 bases and J gave up 6 bases, with 10 bases separating them. The CDR3 sequence is 13 residues long. Germline V gives CDR1 GTSNPN, CDR2 SVGIG (reference sequence). For the CDR3, the DNA is TGTGCCTGGAGTCGAGGCACCCCCGGGGAGCTGTTTTTT. Translated, it gives CAWSRGTPGELFF. The full variable domain, completed using reference TRBV30 and TRBJ2-2, is SQTIHQWPATLVQPVGSPLSLECTVEGTSNPNLYWYRQAAGRGLQLLFYSVGIGQISSEVPQNLSASRPQDRQFILSSKKLLLSDSGFYLCAWSRGTPGELFFGEGSRLTVL.